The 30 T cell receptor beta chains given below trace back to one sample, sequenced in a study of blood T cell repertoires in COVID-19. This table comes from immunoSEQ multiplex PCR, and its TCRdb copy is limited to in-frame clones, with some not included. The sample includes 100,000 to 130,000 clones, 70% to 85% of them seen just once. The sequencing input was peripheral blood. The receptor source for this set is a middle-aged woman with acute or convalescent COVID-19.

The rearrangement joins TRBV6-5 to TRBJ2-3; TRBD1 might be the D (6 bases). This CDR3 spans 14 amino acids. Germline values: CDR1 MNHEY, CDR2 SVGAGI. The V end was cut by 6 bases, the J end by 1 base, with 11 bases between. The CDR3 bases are TGTGCCAGCAGGGGGGCTCGGGGCACAGATACGCAGTATTTT. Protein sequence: CASRGARGTDTQYF.

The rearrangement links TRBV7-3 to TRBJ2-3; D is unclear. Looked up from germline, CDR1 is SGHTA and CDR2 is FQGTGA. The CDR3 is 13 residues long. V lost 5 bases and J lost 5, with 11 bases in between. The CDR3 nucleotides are TGTGCCAGCAGCCCCCTTTCGGGAGATACGCAGTATTTT. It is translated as CASSPLSGDTQYF.

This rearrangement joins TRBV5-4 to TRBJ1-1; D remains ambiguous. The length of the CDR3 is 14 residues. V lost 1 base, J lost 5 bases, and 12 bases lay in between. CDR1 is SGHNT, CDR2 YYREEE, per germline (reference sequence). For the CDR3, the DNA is TGTGCCAGCAGCTTGCCATACTTCGGGACTGAAGCTTTCTTT. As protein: CASSLPYFGTEAFF. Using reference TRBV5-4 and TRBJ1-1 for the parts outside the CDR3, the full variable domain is ETGVTQSPTHLIKTRGQQVTLRCSSQSGHNTVSWYQQALGQGPQFIFQYYREEENGRGNFPPRFSGLQFPNYSSELNVNALELDDSALYLCASSLPYFGTEAFFGQGTRLTVV.

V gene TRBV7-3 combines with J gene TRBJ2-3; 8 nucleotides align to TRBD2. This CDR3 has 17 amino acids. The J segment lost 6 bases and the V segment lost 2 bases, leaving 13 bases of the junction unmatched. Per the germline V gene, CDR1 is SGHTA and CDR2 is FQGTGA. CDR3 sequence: CASSLGPTGGRADTQYF. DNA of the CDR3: TGTGCCAGCAGCTTAGGACCAACGGGGGGGCGCGCGGATACGCAGTATTTT.

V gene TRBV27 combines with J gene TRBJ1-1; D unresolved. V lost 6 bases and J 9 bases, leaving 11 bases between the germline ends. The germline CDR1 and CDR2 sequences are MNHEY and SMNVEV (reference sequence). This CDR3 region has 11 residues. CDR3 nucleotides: TGTGCCAGCAGGATCGCTGGCCAAGCTTTCTTT. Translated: CASRIAGQAFF.

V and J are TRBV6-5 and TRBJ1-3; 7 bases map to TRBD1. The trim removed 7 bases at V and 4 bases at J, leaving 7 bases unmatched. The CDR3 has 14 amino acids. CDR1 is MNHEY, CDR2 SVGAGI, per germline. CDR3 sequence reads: CASNQGDPGNTIYF. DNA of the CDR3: TGTGCCAGCAACCAGGGGGACCCAGGAAACACCATATATTTT.

The CDR3 DNA is TGTGCCATCAGGGGGAAACAGGGCGATGAGCAGTTCTTC. It specifies CAIRGKQGDEQFF. The V gene is TRBV10-3, the J gene TRBJ2-1, with D possibly being TRBD1 (6 bases). The CDR3 totals 13 residues. Germline V gene sequence: CDR1 ENHRY, CDR2 SYGVKD. V was clipped by 6 bases and J by 8 bases, with 14 bases between them.

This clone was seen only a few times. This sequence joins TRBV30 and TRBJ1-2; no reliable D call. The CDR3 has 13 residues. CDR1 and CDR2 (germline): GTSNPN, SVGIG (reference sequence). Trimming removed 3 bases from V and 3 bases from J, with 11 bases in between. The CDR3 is CAWSRSPDYGYTF. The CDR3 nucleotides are TGTGCCTGGAGCAGATCACCAGACTATGGCTACACCTTC.

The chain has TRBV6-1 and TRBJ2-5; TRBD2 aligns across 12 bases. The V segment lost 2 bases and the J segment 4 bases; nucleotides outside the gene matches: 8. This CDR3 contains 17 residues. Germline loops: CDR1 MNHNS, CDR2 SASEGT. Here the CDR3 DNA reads TGTGCCAGCAGTGAAAGCGCTGAGACTAGCGGGAGAGAGACCCAGTACTTC. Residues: CASSESAETSGRETQYF.

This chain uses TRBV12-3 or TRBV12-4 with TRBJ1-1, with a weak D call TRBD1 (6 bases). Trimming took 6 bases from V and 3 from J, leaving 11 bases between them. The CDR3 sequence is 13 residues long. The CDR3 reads CASRETGDTEAFF. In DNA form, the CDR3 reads TGTGCCAGCAGAGAGACAGGAGACACTGAAGCTTTCTTT.

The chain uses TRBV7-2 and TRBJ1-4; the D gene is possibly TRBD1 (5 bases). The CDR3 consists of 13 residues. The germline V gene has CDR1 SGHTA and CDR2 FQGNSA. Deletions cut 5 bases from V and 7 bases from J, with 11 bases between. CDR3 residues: CASSPRGPEKLFF. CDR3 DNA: TGTGCCAGCAGCCCAAGGGGCCCTGAAAAACTGTTTTTT.

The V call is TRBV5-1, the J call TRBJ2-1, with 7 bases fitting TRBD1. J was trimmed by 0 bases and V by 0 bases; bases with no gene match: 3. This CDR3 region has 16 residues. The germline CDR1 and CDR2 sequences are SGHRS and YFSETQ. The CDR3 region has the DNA TGCGCCAGCAGCTTGGCCGGGACAGACTCCTACAATGAGCAGTTCTTC. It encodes CASSLAGTDSYNEQFF.

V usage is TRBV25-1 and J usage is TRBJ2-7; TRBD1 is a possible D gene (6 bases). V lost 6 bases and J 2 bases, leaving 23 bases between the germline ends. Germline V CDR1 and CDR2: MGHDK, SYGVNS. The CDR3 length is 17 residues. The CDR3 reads CASRPDQGQGGAYEQYF. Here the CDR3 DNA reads TGTGCCAGCAGGCCCGATCAGGGGCAGGGTGGAGCCTACGAGCAGTACTTC.

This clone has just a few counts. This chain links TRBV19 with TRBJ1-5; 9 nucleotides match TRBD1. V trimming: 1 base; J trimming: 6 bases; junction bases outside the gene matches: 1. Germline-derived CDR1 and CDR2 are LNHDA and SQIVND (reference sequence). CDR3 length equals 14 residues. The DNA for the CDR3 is TGTGCCAGTAGTATAGTGACAGGGGGTCAGCCCCAGCATTTT. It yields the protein CASSIVTGGQPQHF. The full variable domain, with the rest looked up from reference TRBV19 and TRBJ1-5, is DGGITQSPKYLFRKEGQNVTLSCEQNLNHDAMYWYRQDPGQGLRLIYYSQIVNDFQKGDIAEGYSVSREKKESFPLTVTSAQKNPTAFYLCASSIVTGGQPQHFGDGTRLSIL.

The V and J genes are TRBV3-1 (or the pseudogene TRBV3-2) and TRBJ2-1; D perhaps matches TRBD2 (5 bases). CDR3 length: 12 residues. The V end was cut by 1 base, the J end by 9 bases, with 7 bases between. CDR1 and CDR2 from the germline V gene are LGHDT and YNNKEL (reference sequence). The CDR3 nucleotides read TGTGCCAGCAGCCAAGCTGAGGGTGAGCAGTTCTTC. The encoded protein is CASSQAEGEQFF.

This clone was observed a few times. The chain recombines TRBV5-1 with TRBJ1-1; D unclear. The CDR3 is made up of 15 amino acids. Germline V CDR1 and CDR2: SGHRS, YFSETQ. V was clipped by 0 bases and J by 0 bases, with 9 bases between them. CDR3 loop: CASSLEGGVNTEAFF. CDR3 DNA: TGCGCCAGCAGCTTGGAAGGCGGGGTGAACACTGAAGCTTTCTTT.

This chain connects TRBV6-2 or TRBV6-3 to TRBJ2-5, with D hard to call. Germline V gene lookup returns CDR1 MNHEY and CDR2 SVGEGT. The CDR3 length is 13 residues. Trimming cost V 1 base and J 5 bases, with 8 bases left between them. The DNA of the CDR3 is TGTGCCAGCAGTTACTTAACTCACGAGACCCAGTACTTC. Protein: CASSYLTHETQYF.

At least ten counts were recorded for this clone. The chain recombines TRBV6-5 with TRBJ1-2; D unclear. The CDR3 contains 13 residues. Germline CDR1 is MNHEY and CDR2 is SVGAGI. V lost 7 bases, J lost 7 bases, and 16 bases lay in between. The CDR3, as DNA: TGTGCCAGCACAACCGGGAGCCTTTTTGGCTACACCTTC. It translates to CASTTGSLFGYTF.

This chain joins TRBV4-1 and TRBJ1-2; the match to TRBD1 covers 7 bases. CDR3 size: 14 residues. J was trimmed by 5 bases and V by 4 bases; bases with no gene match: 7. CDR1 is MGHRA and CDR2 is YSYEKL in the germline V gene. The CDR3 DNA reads TGCGCCAGCAGCCCCCCCGGGACAGTGTATGGCTACACCTTC. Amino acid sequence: CASSPPGTVYGYTF.

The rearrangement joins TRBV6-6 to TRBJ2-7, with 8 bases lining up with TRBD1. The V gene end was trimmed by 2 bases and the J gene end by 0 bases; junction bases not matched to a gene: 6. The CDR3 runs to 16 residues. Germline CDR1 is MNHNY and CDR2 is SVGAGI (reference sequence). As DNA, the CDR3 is TGTGCCAGCAGTTACCCCCGACAGGGGAGCTCCTACGAGCAGTACTTC. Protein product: CASSYPRQGSSYEQYF.

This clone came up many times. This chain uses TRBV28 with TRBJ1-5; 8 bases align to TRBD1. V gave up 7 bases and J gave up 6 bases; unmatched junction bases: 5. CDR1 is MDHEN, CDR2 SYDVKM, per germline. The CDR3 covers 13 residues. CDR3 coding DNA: TGTGCCAGCAACAGGGGGGCCTTTCAGCCCCAGCATTTT. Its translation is CASNRGAFQPQHF. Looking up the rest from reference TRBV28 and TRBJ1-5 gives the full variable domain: DVKVTQSSRYLVKRTGEKVFLECVQDMDHENMFWYRQDPGLGLRLIYFSYDVKMKEKGDIPEGYSVSREKKERFSLILESASTNQTSMYLCASNRGAFQPQHFGDGTRLSIL.

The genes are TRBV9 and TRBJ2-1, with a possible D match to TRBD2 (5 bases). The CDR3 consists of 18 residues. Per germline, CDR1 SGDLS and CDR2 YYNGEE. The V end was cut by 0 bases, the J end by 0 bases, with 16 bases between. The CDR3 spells CASSVVDSPRGSYNEQFF. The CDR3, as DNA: TGTGCCAGCAGCGTAGTTGACTCCCCCCGGGGCTCCTACAATGAGCAGTTCTTC.

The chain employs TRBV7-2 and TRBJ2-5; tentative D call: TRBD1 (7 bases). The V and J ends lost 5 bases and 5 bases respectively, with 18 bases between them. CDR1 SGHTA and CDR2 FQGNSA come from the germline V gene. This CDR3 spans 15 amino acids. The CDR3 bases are TGTGCCAGCAGCCCACACGCAGGGGGGTGGGAGACCCAGTACTTC. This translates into CASSPHAGGWETQYF.

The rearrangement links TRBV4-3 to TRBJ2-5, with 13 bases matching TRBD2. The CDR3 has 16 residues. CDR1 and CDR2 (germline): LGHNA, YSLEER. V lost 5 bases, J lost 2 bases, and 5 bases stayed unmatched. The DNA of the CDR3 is TGCGCCAGCAGCTTAGGACTAGCGGGGGCACAAGAGACCCAGTACTTC. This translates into CASSLGLAGAQETQYF.

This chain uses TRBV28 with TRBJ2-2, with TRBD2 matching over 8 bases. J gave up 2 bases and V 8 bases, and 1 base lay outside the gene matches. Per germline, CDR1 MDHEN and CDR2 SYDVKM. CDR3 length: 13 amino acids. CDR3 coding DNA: TGTGCCAGCGGACTAGCTAACACCGGGGAGCTGTTTTTT. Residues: CASGLANTGELFF.

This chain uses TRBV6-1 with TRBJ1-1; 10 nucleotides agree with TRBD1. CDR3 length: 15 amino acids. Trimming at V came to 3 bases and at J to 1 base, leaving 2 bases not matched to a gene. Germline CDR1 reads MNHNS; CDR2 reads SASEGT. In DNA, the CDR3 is TGTGCCAGCAGTGAGGGACAGGGGAAGAACACTGAAGCTTTCTTT. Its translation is CASSEGQGKNTEAFF.

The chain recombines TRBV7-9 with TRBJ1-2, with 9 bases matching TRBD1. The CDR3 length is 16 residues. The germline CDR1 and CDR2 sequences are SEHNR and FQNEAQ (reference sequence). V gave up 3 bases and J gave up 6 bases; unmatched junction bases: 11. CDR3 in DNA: TGTGCCAGCAGCTTTATAACAGGGGGCGCAGAGGATGGCTACACCTTC. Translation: CASSFITGGAEDGYTF. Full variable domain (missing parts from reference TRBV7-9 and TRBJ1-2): DTGVSQNPRHKITKRGQNVTFRCDPISEHNRLYWYRQTLGQGPEFLTYFQNEAQLEKSRLLSDRFSAERPKGSFSTLEIQRTEQGDSAMYLCASSFITGGAEDGYTFGSGTRLTVV.

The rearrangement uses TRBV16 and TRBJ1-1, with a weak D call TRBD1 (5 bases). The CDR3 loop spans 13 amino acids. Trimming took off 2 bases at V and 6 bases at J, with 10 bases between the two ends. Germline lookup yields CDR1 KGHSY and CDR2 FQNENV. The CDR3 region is CASSQQGLAEAFF. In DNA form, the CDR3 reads TGTGCCAGCAGCCAACAGGGCCTCGCTGAAGCTTTCTTT.

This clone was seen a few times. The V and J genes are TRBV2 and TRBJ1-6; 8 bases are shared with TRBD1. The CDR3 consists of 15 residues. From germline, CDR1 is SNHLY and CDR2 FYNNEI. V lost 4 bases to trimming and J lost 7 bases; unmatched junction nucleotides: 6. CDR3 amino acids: CASSVGQGQNSPLHF. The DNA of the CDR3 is TGTGCCAGCAGTGTCGGACAGGGCCAAAATTCACCCCTCCACTTT.

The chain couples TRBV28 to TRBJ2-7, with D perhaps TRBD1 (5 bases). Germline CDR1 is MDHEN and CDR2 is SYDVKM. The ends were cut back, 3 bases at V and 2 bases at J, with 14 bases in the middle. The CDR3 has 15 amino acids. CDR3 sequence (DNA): TGTGCCAGCAGTTTTCAACAGGACCAAACCTACGAGCAGTACTTC. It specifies CASSFQQDQTYEQYF.